Listed here are 21 T cell receptor beta chains from one sample, sequenced in a study of CD8+CD57+ T cells in acquired aplastic anemia. Sequenced patients had shown CD8+CD57+ cell expansion by flow cytometry. According to the study, genomic DNA was the template for TCR beta VDJ and CDR3 profiling. TCRdb analysed the reads with MiXCR anew, one entry per CDR3 protein. The profile covers about 120,000 distinct CDR3 sequences, with 50% to 60% appearing a single time and approximately 28% taken by the ten largest. Sequencing was done on a sample of sorted CD4+, CD8+, or CD8+CD57+ T cells (not recorded which) from PBMCs. The receptor source for this set is a human donor with aplastic anemia.

In this sample, this clonotype turned up a few times. The chain links TRBV20-1 to TRBJ2-7; either TRBD1 or TRBD2 may supply D (5 bases each). This CDR3 comprises 15 residues. V lost 3 bases, J lost 4 bases, and 19 bases lay in between. Germline V gene data show CDR1 as DFQATT and CDR2 as SNEGSKA (reference sequence). The CDR3 reads CSARPPEGRAYEQYF. The CDR3 nucleotides read TGCAGTGCTAGGCCCCCCGAGGGCAGGGCGTACGAGCAGTACTTC.

The chain combines TRBV19 with TRBJ2-7; TRBD2 might be the D (5 bases). The CDR3 has 15 residues. The V gene's germline CDR1 is LNHDA and CDR2 SQIVND (reference sequence). The ends were cut back, 0 bases at V and 4 bases at J, with 13 bases in the middle. The CDR3 reads CASSIDSAGRYEQYF. In nucleotides, the CDR3 is TGTGCCAGTAGTATAGATTCTGCGGGCAGATACGAGCAGTACTTC.

This chain links TRBV7-9 with TRBJ2-7; D may be TRBD1 (5 bases). CDR1 SEHNR and CDR2 FQNEAQ come from the germline V gene (reference sequence). Trimming removed 5 bases from V and 13 bases from J, with 18 bases in between. CDR3 length: 12 amino acids. The CDR3, as DNA: TGTGCCAGCAGCCGAGACCAGGGATTGCAATACTTC. Encoded protein: CASSRDQGLQYF.

V and J are TRBV19 and TRBJ1-3, with unresolved D. Germline-derived CDR1 and CDR2 are LNHDA and SQIVND (reference sequence). Trimming removed 5 bases at V and 2 bases at J, with 7 bases between. The CDR3 is made up of 13 amino acids. In DNA, the CDR3 is TGTGCCAGTAGTCGCCTGCCTGGAAACACCATATATTTT. Its translation is CASSRLPGNTIYF.

The rearrangement uses TRBV15 and TRBJ2-3; TRBD1 matches at 9 bases. Looked up from germline, CDR1 is LNHNV and CDR2 is YYDKDF (reference sequence). The CDR3 totals 17 residues. After removal of 3 bases from V and 5 bases from J, the junction contained 12 bases not matched to a gene. CDR3 loop: CATSRLTGQGGVDTQYF. The CDR3 DNA sequence: TGTGCCACCAGCAGGCTCACGGGACAGGGAGGTGTAGATACGCAGTATTTT.

The chain uses TRBV20-1 and TRBJ2-2, with D hard to call. The V end lost 3 bases, the J end lost 7 bases, and 9 bases lay between the germline ends. The CDR3 loop spans 12 amino acids. Germline V gene sequence: CDR1 DFQATT, CDR2 SNEGSKA (reference sequence). The CDR3 protein is CSASDGFGELFF. CDR3 DNA: TGCAGTGCTAGTGACGGGTTCGGGGAGCTGTTTTTT.

As regards this clonotype: The junction departs from the called germline gene at one end, perhaps through a read error. V and J are TRBV10-3 and TRBJ1-4; D is undetermined. Germline CDR1 is ENHRY and CDR2 is SYGVKD. The CDR3 contains 14 residues. The CDR3: CASSLGGFGEKLFF. CDR3 in DNA: TGTGCCAGCAGTTTAGGTGGGTTTGGCGAAAAACTGTTTTTT.

This clonotype was recorded once. The chain joins TRBV20-1 to TRBJ1-5, with TRBD1 as a possible D gene (5 bases). CDR1 is DFQATT and CDR2 is SNEGSKA in the germline V gene (reference sequence). V lost 4 bases and J lost 1, with 14 bases in between. This CDR3 has 15 amino acids. The CDR3 DNA reads TGCAGTGCTATTTTCGGGGCAACGAGCAATCAGCCCCAGCATTTT. This codes for CSAIFGATSNQPQHF.

This clonotype has at least ten counts. The chain links TRBV7-9 to TRBJ1-3, with 7 positions matching TRBD1. Germline V lookup: CDR1 SEHNR, CDR2 FQNEAQ (reference sequence). The CDR3 contains 14 residues. J lost 1 base, V lost 10 bases, and 7 bases had no gene match. CDR3 protein: CANVEGASGNTIYF. The DNA for the CDR3 is TGTGCCAACGTTGAGGGGGCTTCTGGAAACACCATATATTTT.

The genes are TRBV7-9 and TRBJ1-1; D unresolved. Trimming pared 5 bases from V and 2 bases from J, leaving 9 bases between. The CDR3 has 13 amino acids. Germline assignment: CDR1 SEHNR and CDR2 FQNEAQ (reference sequence). CDR3 region: CASSPSENTEAFF. DNA for the CDR3: TGTGCCAGCAGCCCCTCAGAAAACACTGAAGCTTTCTTT.

Ten or more counts support this clonotype. The chain links TRBV2 to TRBJ2-5, with D possibly matching TRBD1 (5 bases). The CDR3 has 12 residues. Trimming removed 7 bases at V and 5 bases at J, with 11 bases between. Germline CDR1 is SNHLY and CDR2 is FYNNEI. The CDR3 nucleotides read TGTGCCAGCAAAGGCAGGGTTGAGACCCAGTACTTC. Translation: CASKGRVETQYF.

V usage is TRBV2 and J usage is TRBJ1-2; D is ambiguous. Trimming cost V 8 bases and J 8 bases, with 18 bases left between them. Germline CDR1 is SNHLY and CDR2 is FYNNEI. This CDR3 comprises 13 residues. CDR3 sequence reads: CASSNLLGRGYTF. The CDR3 nucleotides read TGTGCCAGCTCAAACCTGCTCGGGAGGGGCTACACCTTC.

The chain uses TRBV9 and TRBJ1-4; D ambiguous. The ends were cut back, 4 bases at V and 4 bases at J, with 5 bases in the middle. Germline CDR1 SGDLS, CDR2 YYNGEE. The CDR3 has 12 amino acids. The CDR3 loop reads CASSRVNEKLFF. The CDR3 DNA follows: TGTGCCAGCAGCAGGGTTAATGAAAAACTGTTTTTT. Full variable domain (outside the CDR3, taken from reference TRBV9 and TRBJ1-4): DSGVTQTPKHLITATGQRVTLRCSPRSGDLSVYWYQQSLDQGLQFLIQYYNGEERAKGNILERFSAQQFPDLHSELNLSSLELGDSALYFCASSRVNEKLFFGSGTQLSVL.

In this sample, this clonotype turned up a few times. This chain links TRBV29-1 with TRBJ2-2; D possibly matches TRBD1 or TRBD2 (5 bases each). The V gene's germline CDR1 is SQVTM and CDR2 ANQGSEA. This CDR3 region has 13 residues. Trimming stripped 5 bases from V and 4 bases from J, with 11 bases between. The DNA of the CDR3 is TGCAGCGTTCGTGCAGGGAGCACCGGGGAGCTGTTTTTT. It codes for CSVRAGSTGELFF.

This chain joins TRBV5-1 and TRBJ2-7; the match to TRBD1 covers 11 bases. In germline, CDR1 is SGHRS, CDR2 YFSETQ. CDR3 length: 16 amino acids. V lost 0 bases, J lost 2 bases, and 4 bases stayed unmatched. For the CDR3, the DNA is TGCGCCAGCAGCTTGGACGGACAGGGGGCACCCTACGAGCAGTACTTC. Protein: CASSLDGQGAPYEQYF.

This clonotype occurred once. The chain is built from TRBV9 and TRBJ2-1, with TRBD2 matching 10 bases. Germline loops: CDR1 SGDLS, CDR2 YYNGEE. The CDR3 extends over 14 amino acids. CDR3 region: CARVGLAYYNEQFF. CDR3 in DNA: TGTGCTAGAGTGGGACTAGCGTACTACAATGAGCAGTTCTTC.

J is TRBJ2-1 and V is TRBV20-1; TRBD2 agrees at 9 bases. V trimming: 3 bases; J trimming: 6 bases; junction bases outside the gene matches: 6. The CDR3 totals 14 residues. CDR1 and CDR2 from the germline V gene are DFQATT and SNEGSKA (reference sequence). CDR3 region: CSASFAGGINEQFF. The DNA for the CDR3 is TGCAGTGCTAGCTTCGCGGGGGGGATCAATGAGCAGTTCTTC.

This clonotype is judged medium-sized. The chain employs TRBV15 and TRBJ1-6, with TRBD1 matching 8 bases. The trim removed 5 bases at V and 8 bases at J, leaving 14 bases unmatched. The CDR3 runs 17 residues. Per the germline V gene, CDR1 is LNHNV and CDR2 is YYDKDF (reference sequence). The CDR3 spells CATSDEGRRGQYSPLHF. The CDR3 DNA reads as TGTGCCACCAGCGACGAAGGACGCAGGGGGCAATATTCACCCCTCCACTTT.

As for this clonotype: At one end, the junction sequence differs from germline, possibly due to a read error. The chain links TRBV7-9 to TRBJ2-7; the match to TRBD2 covers 8 bases. CDR3 length: 14 residues. Germline V gene sequence: CDR1 SEHNR, CDR2 FQNEAQ (reference sequence). The CDR3 reads CASTLSAGVYEQYF. The CDR3 DNA reads TGTGCCAGCACCTTATCAGCGGGGGTCTACGAGCAGTACTTC.

Of note for this clonotype: A junction boundary mismatches the germline segment, possibly from a read error. The chain uses TRBV2 and TRBJ1-4; tentatively, D is TRBD1 (5 bases). The CDR3 length is 15 residues. The germline gives CDR1 SNHLY, CDR2 FYNNEI. CDR3 sequence: CASRGQGVSNEKVFF. In nucleotides, the CDR3 is TGTGCCAGCAGGGGGCAGGGCGTGTCAAATGAAAAAGTGTTTTTT.

This clonotype was recorded at least ten times. The chain combines TRBV29-1 with TRBJ2-7, with TRBD1 matching over 8 bases. Germline CDR1 and CDR2: SQVTM and ANQGSEA. The CDR3 extends over 14 amino acids. The J segment lost 4 bases and the V segment lost 1 base, leaving 6 bases of the junction unmatched. The CDR3 region has the DNA TGCAGCGTTGAAGTGGGAGACAGGGGATACGAGCAGTACTTC. Translating gives CSVEVGDRGYEQYF.